Detailed here is one T cell receptor (beta chain). This entry belongs to a study of blood T cell repertoires in COVID-19. About the research overall: T cells, B-cell-depleted T cells, or PBMCs provided the cDNA or gDNA that served as material.

Authors' data handling: Reference gene primer amplification in the assay estimated nucleated cell counts. Produced via immunoSEQ multiplex PCR; TCRdb's table is partial and in-frame only. V, J and clone size are those of that table, while D and trimming were read from the DNA. The profile shows about 150,000 clones, about nine tenths of them singletons. Germline CDR1 reads LNHNV; CDR2 reads YYDKDF (reference sequence). Trimming cost V 1 base and J 1 base; bases outside gene matches: 4. The CDR3 contains 16 residues. The TCR comes from a woman aged 50 to 60 with acute or convalescent COVID-19. The chain couples TRBV15 to TRBJ2-5, with TRBD2 matching over 9 bases. The sample consisted of peripheral blood. The CDR3 reads CATSRGSGGFQETQYF. CDR3 DNA: TGTGCCACCAGCAGAGGGAGCGGGGGGTTCCAAGAGACCCAGTACTTC.